The 7 T cell receptor beta chains presented below share a single source sample, sequenced in a study of blood T cell repertoires in COVID-19. Some clones are missing from TCRdb's copy, which holds only in-frame ones; the method was immunoSEQ multiplex PCR. The table shows about 24,000 clones, with around nine tenths occurring only once. Sequenced: peripheral blood. The source is a man aged 45-65 years with active COVID-19.

The chain employs TRBV9 and TRBJ2-2; a weak D match, TRBD1 (5 bases). This CDR3 is built from 15 residues. Per germline, CDR1 SGDLS and CDR2 YYNGEE. Between the trimmed V and J ends, which lost 1 base and 5 bases, there was a span of 12 bases. CDR3 residues: CASSVRAAGTGELFF. CDR3 nucleotide sequence: TGTGCCAGCAGCGTAAGAGCCGCAGGGACCGGGGAGCTGTTTTTT. Combining the CDR3 with reference TRBV9 and TRBJ2-2 gives the whole variable domain DSGVTQTPKHLITATGQRVTLRCSPRSGDLSVYWYQQSLDQGLQFLIQYYNGEERAKGNILERFSAQQFPDLHSELNLSSLELGDSALYFCASSVRAAGTGELFFGEGSRLTVL.

The chain combines TRBV5-1 with TRBJ2-3; 7 bases align to TRBD2. This CDR3 contains 15 residues. The V and J ends lost 0 bases and 3 bases, in that order; junction bases with no gene match: 4. The germline V gene has CDR1 SGHRS and CDR2 YFSETQ. The CDR3 sequence is CASSLEAGRTDTQYF. The CDR3 nucleotides read TGCGCCAGCAGCTTGGAAGCGGGGAGGACAGATACGCAGTATTTT.

The chain is built from TRBV12-5 and TRBJ2-1; 12 bases fit TRBD2. CDR3 length: 17 amino acids. J lost 7 bases, V lost 3 bases, and 10 bases had no gene match. Germline V gene data show CDR1 as LGHNT and CDR2 as FRNRAP. CDR3 sequence (DNA): TGTGCTAGTGGTTTTATAGCTAGCGGGGGGGCCGGAAATGAGCAGTTCTTC. Translated: CASGFIASGGAGNEQFF. Together with reference TRBV12-5 and TRBJ2-1, the CDR3 gives the full variable domain: DARVTQTPRHKVTEMGQEVTMRCQPILGHNTVFWYRQTMMQGLELLAYFRNRAPLDDSGMPKDRFSAEMPDATLATLKIQPSEPRDSAVYFCASGFIASGGAGNEQFFGPGTRLTVL.

The rearrangement joins TRBV14 to TRBJ2-3; TRBD2 agrees at 15 bases. The CDR3 consists of 17 residues. J lost 5 bases, V lost 6 bases, and 9 bases had no gene match. Germline V CDR1 and CDR2: SGHDN, FVKESK. The chain's CDR3 is CASSRWTSGRAVDTQYF. CDR3 nucleotide sequence: TGTGCCAGCAGTCGCTGGACTAGCGGGAGGGCCGTAGATACGCAGTATTTT.

CDR3 loop: CASSPTGSIGTQYF. The CDR3 nucleotides read TGTGCCAGCAGCCCCACAGGGAGCATCGGTACGCAGTATTTT. J is TRBJ2-3 and V is TRBV11-3; D might be TRBD1 (6 bases). This CDR3 is built from 14 residues. In germline, CDR1 is SGHNT, CDR2 YENEEA. Trimming removed 5 bases at V and 8 bases at J, with 17 bases between.

The J gene is TRBJ1-2, the V gene TRBV4-3; a weak D match, TRBD1 (5 bases). The germline V gene has CDR1 LGHNA and CDR2 YSLEER. V lost 0 bases and J 3 bases, leaving 14 bases between the germline ends. CDR3 length equals 16 residues. Here the CDR3 DNA reads TGCGCCAGCAGCCAAGATGTCGCCCCCAGGGACTATGGCTACACCTTC. Its protein product is CASSQDVAPRDYGYTF.

V gene TRBV9 combines with J gene TRBJ1-6; D not resolved. Germline assignment: CDR1 SGDLS and CDR2 YYNGEE. The CDR3 has 13 amino acids. V was cut by 1 base and J by 8 bases, with 7 bases left in between. The CDR3 here is CASSVFEDSPLHF. CDR3 DNA sequence: TGTGCCAGCAGCGTATTCGAGGATTCACCCCTCCACTTT.